The present T cell receptor (beta chain) was sequenced within a study of blood T cell repertoires in COVID-19. Study context: PBMCs, B-cell-depleted T cells, or T cells were the source of the cDNA or gDNA that made up the material.

Profiled with immunoSEQ multiplex PCR; TCRdb holds only in-frame clones, not every one. The sample lists around 210,000 clones, around 82% occurring once. This CDR3 has 13 residues. CDR1 and CDR2 from the germline V gene are LGHDT and YNNKEL (reference sequence). Trimming cost V 3 bases and J 5 bases, with 9 bases left between them. Only one count was recorded for this clone. The V and J genes are TRBV3-1 (or the pseudogene TRBV3-2) and TRBJ2-3, with D unresolved. This receptor was identified in a woman in her 70s with acute or convalescent COVID-19. The sample comprised peripheral blood. The CDR3 nucleotides read TGTGCCAGCAGCCAGACTGCCGAAGATACGCAGTATTTT. Protein sequence: CASSQTAEDTQYF.